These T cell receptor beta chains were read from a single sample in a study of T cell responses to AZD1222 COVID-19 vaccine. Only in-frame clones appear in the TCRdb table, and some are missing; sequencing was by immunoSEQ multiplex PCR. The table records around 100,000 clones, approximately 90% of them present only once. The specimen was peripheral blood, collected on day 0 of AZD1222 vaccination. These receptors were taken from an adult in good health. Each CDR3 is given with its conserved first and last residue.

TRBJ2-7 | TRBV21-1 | CASSQGPSGRIGHYEQYF
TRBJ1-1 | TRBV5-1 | CASRAYRGQGKEGVNTEAFF
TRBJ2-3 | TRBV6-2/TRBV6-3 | CASSYRSGSPTPDTQYF
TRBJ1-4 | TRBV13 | CASSLGVWGQGSGTNEKLFF
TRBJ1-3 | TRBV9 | CASSPRQGESGGNTIYF
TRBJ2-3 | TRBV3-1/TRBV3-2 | CASSHNSGRGDTQYF
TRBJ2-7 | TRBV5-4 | CASSLTSGLGPYEQYF
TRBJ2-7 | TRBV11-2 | CASSLTPWDRGPYEQYF
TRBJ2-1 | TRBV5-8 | CASSLGLAGDKFF
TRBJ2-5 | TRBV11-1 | CASSQRGPVKETQYF
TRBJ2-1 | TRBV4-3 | CASSHAGTTYNEQFF
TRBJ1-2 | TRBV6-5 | CASSLRPGGLFGYTF
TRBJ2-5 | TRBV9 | CASSVAGDVRETQYF
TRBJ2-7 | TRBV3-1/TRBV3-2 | CASSQVMGDYEQYF
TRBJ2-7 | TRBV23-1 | CASFPGPGKVYEQYF
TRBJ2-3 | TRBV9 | CASSVVGSTDTQYF
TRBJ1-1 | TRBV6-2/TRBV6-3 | CASSYGTGGLNTEAFF
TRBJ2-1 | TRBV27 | CASSTGAFNEQFF
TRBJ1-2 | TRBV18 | CASSPGFQEGGYTF